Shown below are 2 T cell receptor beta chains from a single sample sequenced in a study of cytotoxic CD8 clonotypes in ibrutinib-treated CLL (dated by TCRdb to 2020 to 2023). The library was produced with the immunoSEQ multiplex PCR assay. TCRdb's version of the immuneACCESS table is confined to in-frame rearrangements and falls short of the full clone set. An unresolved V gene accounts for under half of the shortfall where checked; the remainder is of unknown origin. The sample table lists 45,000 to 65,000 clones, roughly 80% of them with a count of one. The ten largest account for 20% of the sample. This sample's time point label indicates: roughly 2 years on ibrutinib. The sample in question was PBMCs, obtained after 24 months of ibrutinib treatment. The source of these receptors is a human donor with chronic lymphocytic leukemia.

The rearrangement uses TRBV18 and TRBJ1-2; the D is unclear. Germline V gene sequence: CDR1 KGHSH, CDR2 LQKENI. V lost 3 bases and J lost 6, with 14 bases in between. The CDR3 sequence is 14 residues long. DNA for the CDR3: TGTGCCAGCTCACCGGGGTTGGGAGACAATGGCTACACCTTC. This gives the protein CASSPGLGDNGYTF.

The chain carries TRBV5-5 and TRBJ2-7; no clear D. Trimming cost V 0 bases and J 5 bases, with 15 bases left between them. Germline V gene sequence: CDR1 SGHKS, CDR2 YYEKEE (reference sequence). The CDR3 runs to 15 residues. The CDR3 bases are TGTGCCAGCAGCTTGGATGGTATGCGGTCGGACGAGCAGTACTTC. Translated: CASSLDGMRSDEQYF.